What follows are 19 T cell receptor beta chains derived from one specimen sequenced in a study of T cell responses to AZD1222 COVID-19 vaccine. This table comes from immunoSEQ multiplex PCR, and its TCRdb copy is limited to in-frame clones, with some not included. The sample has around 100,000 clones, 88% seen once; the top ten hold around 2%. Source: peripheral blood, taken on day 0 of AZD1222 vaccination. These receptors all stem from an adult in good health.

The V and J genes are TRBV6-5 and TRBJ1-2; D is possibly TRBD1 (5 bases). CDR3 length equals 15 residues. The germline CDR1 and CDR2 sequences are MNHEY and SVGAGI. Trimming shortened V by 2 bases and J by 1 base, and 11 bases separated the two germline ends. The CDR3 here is CASSYRRGDNYGYTF. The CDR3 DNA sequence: TGTGCCAGCAGTTACAGGAGGGGAGATAACTATGGCTACACCTTC.

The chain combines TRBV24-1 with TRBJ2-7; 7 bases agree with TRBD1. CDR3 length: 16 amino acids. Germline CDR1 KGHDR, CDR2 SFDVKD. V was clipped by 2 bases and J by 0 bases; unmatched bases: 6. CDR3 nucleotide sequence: TGTGCCACCAGTGATTCCGGGACAGCCTTCTCCTACGAGCAGTACTTC. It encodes CATSDSGTAFSYEQYF.

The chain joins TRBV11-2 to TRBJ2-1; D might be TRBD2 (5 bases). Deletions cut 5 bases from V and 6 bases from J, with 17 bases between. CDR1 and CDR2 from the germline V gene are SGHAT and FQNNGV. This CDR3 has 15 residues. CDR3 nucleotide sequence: TGTGCCAGCAGCCCCCTGCGCGGGTCGCTCAATGAGCAGTTCTTC. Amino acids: CASSPLRGSLNEQFF.

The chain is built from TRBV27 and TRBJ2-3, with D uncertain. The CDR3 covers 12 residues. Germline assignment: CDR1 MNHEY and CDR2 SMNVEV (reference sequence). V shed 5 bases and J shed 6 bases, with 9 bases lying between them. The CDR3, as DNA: TGTGCCAGCAGTCCGGGTTGGGATACGCAGTATTTT. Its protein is CASSPGWDTQYF.

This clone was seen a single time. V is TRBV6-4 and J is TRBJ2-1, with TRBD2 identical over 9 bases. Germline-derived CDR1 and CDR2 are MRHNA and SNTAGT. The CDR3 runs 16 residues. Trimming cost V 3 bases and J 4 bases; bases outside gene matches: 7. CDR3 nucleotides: TGTGCCAGCAGTGATGGTAGCGGGGGCGGTTACAATGAGCAGTTCTTC. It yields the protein CASSDGSGGGYNEQFF.

The CDR3 nucleotides are TGTGCCAGCAGCCAAGGTCGTAGCGGGACTTTTATCGAGCAGTACTTC. It specifies CASSQGRSGTFIEQYF. The V and J genes are TRBV14 and TRBJ2-7; 8 nucleotides line up with TRBD2. V shed 1 base and J 6 bases; nucleotides not matched to a gene: 11. Germline CDR1 SGHDN, CDR2 FVKESK. This CDR3 comprises 16 residues.

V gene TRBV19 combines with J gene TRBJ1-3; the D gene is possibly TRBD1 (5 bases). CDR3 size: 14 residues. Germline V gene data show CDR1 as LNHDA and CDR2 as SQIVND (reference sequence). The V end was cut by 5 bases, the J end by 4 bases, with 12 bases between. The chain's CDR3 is CASSPRDGGNTIYF. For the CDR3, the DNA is TGTGCCAGTAGTCCCAGGGACGGGGGAAACACCATATATTTT.

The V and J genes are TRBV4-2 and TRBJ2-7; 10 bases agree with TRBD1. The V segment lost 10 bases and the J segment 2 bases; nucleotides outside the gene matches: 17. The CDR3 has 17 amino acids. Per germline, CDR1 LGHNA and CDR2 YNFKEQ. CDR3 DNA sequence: TGTGCCACCTCCTTGGGACAGGGGACTCCGGGCGCCTACGAGCAGTACTTC. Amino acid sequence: CATSLGQGTPGAYEQYF.

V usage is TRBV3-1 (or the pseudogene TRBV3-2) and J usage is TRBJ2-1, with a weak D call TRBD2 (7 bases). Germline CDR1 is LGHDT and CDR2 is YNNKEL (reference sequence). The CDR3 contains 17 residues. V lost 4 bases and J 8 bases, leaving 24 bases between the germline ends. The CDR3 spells CASSPRLGLRGADEQFF. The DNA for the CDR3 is TGTGCCAGCAGCCCCCGACTCGGACTACGGGGGGCGGATGAGCAGTTCTTC.

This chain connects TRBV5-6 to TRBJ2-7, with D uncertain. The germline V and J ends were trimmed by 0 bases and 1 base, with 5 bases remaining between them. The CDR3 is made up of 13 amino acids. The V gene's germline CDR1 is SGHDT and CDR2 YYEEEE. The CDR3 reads CASSLAVSYEQYF. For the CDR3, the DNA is TGTGCCAGCAGCTTGGCCGTATCCTACGAGCAGTACTTC.

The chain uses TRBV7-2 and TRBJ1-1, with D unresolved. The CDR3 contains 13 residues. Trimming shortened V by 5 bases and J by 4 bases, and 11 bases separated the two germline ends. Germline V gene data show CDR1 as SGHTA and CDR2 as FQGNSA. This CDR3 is CASSPLSRTEAFF. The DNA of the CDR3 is TGTGCCAGCAGCCCCCTTTCGCGCACTGAAGCTTTCTTT.

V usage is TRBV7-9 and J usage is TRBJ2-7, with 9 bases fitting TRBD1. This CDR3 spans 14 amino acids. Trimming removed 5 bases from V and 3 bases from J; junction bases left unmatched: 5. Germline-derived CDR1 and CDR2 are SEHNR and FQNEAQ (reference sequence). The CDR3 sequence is CASSPQGAIYEQYF. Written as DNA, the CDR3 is TGTGCCAGCAGCCCACAGGGGGCCATCTACGAGCAGTACTTC. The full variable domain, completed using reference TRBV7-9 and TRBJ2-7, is DTGVSQNPRHKITKRGQNVTFRCDPISEHNRLYWYRQTLGQGPEFLTYFQNEAQLEKSRLLSDRFSAERPKGSFSTLEIQRTEQGDSAMYLCASSPQGAIYEQYFGPGTRLTVT.

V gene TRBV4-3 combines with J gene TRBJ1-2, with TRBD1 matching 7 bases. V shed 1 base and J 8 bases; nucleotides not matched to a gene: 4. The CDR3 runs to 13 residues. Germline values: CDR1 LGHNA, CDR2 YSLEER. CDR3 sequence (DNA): TGCGCCAGCAGCCAAGTCAGACAGGGAGGCTACACCTTC. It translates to CASSQVRQGGYTF.

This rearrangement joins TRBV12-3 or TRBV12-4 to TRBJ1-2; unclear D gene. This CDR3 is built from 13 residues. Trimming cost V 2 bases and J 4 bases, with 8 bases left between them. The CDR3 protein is CASSLRGPYGYTF. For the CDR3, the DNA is TGTGCCAGCAGTTTACGAGGGCCCTATGGCTACACCTTC.

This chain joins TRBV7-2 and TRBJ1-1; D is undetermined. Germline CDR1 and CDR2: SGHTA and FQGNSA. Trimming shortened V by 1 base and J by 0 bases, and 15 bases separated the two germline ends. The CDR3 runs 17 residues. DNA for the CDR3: TGTGCCAGCAGCTTAGGATTACAAGGAGGCATGAACACTGAAGCTTTCTTT. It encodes CASSLGLQGGMNTEAFF.

CDR3 nucleotides: TGTGCCATCAGTGACCTCAAGAACACTGAAGCTTTCTTT. This encodes CAISDLKNTEAFF. The genes are TRBV10-3 and TRBJ1-1; D is uncertain. Germline-derived CDR1 and CDR2 are ENHRY and SYGVKD. The CDR3 extends over 13 amino acids. Trimming took 3 bases from V and 1 from J, leaving 6 bases between them.

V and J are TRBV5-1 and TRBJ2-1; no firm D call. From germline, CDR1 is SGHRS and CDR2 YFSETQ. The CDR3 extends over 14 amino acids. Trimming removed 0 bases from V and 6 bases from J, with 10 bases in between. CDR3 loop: CASSLAQPGNEQFF. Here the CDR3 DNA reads TGCGCCAGCAGCTTGGCCCAACCGGGCAATGAGCAGTTCTTC.

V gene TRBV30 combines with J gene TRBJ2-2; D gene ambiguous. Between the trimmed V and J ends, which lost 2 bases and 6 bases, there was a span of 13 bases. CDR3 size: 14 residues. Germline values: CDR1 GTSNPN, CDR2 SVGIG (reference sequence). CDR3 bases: TGTGCCTGGAGTCCCCCCAGTTATTCCGGGGAGCTGTTTTTT. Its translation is CAWSPPSYSGELFF.

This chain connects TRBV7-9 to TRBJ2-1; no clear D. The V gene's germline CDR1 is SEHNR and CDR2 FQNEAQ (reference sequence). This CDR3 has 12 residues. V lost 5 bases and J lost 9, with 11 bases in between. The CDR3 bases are TGTGCCAGCAGCGCCATTCTCAGTGAGCAGTTCTTC. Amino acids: CASSAILSEQFF.